This record concerns one T cell receptor (beta chain) sequence. The data stem from a study of blood T cell repertoires in COVID-19. CDR1 is MNHEY, CDR2 SVGAGI, per germline. V lost 2 bases to trimming and J lost 2 bases; unmatched junction nucleotides: 3. This CDR3 is 15 amino acids long. This table comes from immunoSEQ multiplex PCR, and its TCRdb copy is limited to in-frame clones, with some not included. The table has about 170,000 clones, around 80% seen once. The rearrangement joins TRBV6-5 to TRBJ2-7; 10 bases fit TRBD1. This clonotype was obtained from a woman in her sixties or seventies who had recovered from COVID-19. Sequencing used peripheral blood. CDR3 in DNA: TGTGCCAGCAGTTACCCGGGGACAGGGGCCTACGAGCAGTACTTC. Its translation: CASSYPGTGAYEQYF.